The 22 T cell receptor beta chains listed next were all sequenced from one sample in a study of blood T cell repertoires in COVID-19. Here immunoSEQ multiplex PCR was the method, and the copy in TCRdb shows in-frame clones only, minus some. Here the sample spans a few hundred thousand clones, roughly 90% being singletons. What was sequenced was peripheral blood. The receptor set was obtained from a man aged 25 to 45 with acute or convalescent COVID-19.

The chain is built from TRBV6-6 and TRBJ2-3; perhaps TRBD2 as D (6 bases). V was shortened by 2 bases and J by 2 bases, with 11 bases between the two germline ends. This CDR3 spans 15 amino acids. Germline V gene lookup returns CDR1 MNHNY and CDR2 SVGAGI (reference sequence). The CDR3 DNA follows: TGTGCCAGCAGTTACCCGGAGGGGTCCACAGATACGCAGTATTTT. Residues: CASSYPEGSTDTQYF.

This chain connects TRBV5-1 to TRBJ1-5; the match to TRBD1 covers 8 bases. Germline values: CDR1 SGHRS, CDR2 YFSETQ. There are 14 residues in the CDR3. Trimming at V came to 4 bases and at J to 4 bases, leaving 4 bases not matched to a gene. The CDR3 DNA sequence: TGCGCCAGCAGCCCGGGACAGGAAAATCAGCCCCAGCATTTT. Translated, it gives CASSPGQENQPQHF.

Note on this clone: Other DNA sequences in this specimen translate into the identical CDR3. The chain joins TRBV18 to TRBJ1-4; unclear D gene. Germline V gene sequence: CDR1 KGHSH, CDR2 LQKENI. Trimming took 2 bases from V and 5 from J, leaving 6 bases between them. The CDR3 covers 13 residues. CDR3 sequence: CASSPGLNEKLFF. The DNA of the CDR3 is TGTGCCAGCTCACCAGGGCTGAATGAAAAACTGTTTTTT.

The chain links TRBV28 to TRBJ1-4; TRBD1 agrees at 7 bases. Germline CDR1 MDHEN, CDR2 SYDVKM. V lost 8 bases, J lost 7 bases, and 13 bases stayed unmatched. The CDR3 runs to 15 residues. The CDR3 sequence is CASRKEYRGSEKLFF. The CDR3 DNA sequence: TGTGCCAGCCGAAAGGAGTACAGGGGAAGTGAAAAACTGTTTTTT.

The chain uses TRBV9 and TRBJ1-2; D is undetermined. Germline V gene data show CDR1 as SGDLS and CDR2 as YYNGEE. V was clipped by 3 bases and J by 4 bases, with 10 bases between them. The CDR3 spans 13 residues. The CDR3 protein is CASSAGRSYGYTF. The CDR3 coding sequence is TGTGCCAGCAGCGCCGGGAGATCCTATGGCTACACCTTC. Drawing the rest from reference TRBV9 and TRBJ1-2, the complete variable domain is DSGVTQTPKHLITATGQRVTLRCSPRSGDLSVYWYQQSLDQGLQFLIQYYNGEERAKGNILERFSAQQFPDLHSELNLSSLELGDSALYFCASSAGRSYGYTFGSGTRLTVV.

The rearrangement links TRBV4-1 to TRBJ2-3; 10 bases are shared with TRBD2. CDR1 and CDR2 from the germline V gene are MGHRA and YSYEKL. The CDR3 covers 16 residues. The V gene end was trimmed by 1 base and the J gene end by 3 bases; junction bases not matched to a gene: 4. The CDR3 loop reads CASSQGASGGTDTQYF. The DNA for the CDR3 is TGCGCCAGCAGCCAAGGAGCTAGCGGGGGAACAGATACGCAGTATTTT.

V and J are TRBV15 and TRBJ1-1, with D possibly matching TRBD1 (5 bases). From germline, CDR1 is LNHNV and CDR2 YYDKDF (reference sequence). Trimming left V 0 bases short and J 1 base short, with 15 bases between. The CDR3 length is 17 residues. The DNA of the CDR3 is TGTGCCACCAGCAGAGATAGGTACCAGGGTCCGAACACTGAAGCTTTCTTT. It translates to CATSRDRYQGPNTEAFF. Full variable domain (missing parts from reference TRBV15 and TRBJ1-1): DAMVIQNPRYQVTQFGKPVTLSCSQTLNHNVMYWYQQKSSQAPKLLFHYYDKDFNNEADTPDNFQSRRPNTSFCFLDIRSPGLGDTAMYLCATSRDRYQGPNTEAFFGQGTRLTVV.

The chain is built from TRBV12-5 and TRBJ2-1, with TRBD2 matching over 11 bases. This CDR3 region has 15 residues. V gave up 1 base and J gave up 8 bases; unmatched junction bases: 4. CDR1 and CDR2 (germline): LGHNT, FRNRAP. The CDR3 DNA reads as TGTGCTAGTGGTTTGGGAATAGCGGGAGGGTATGAGCAGTTCTTC. Its protein product is CASGLGIAGGYEQFF.

This chain links TRBV20-1 with TRBJ1-2; TRBD1 is a possible D gene (6 bases). Looked up from germline, CDR1 is DFQATT and CDR2 is SNEGSKA (reference sequence). The CDR3 is 13 residues long. Trimming took off 3 bases at V and 4 bases at J, with 12 bases between the two ends. The CDR3 region has the DNA TGCAGTGCTAGTCCGGGACACAGCTATGGCTACACCTTC. This codes for CSASPGHSYGYTF.

The chain is built from TRBV5-4 and TRBJ2-3; TRBD1 agrees at 8 bases. This CDR3 has 15 residues. Per germline, CDR1 SGHNT and CDR2 YYREEE (reference sequence). The V and J ends lost 4 bases and 0 bases, in that order; junction bases with no gene match: 4. Here the CDR3 reads CASSRTGPSTDTQYF. CDR3 bases: TGTGCCAGCAGCAGGACAGGGCCGAGCACAGATACGCAGTATTTT. Full variable domain (outside the CDR3, taken from reference TRBV5-4 and TRBJ2-3): ETGVTQSPTHLIKTRGQQVTLRCSSQSGHNTVSWYQQALGQGPQFIFQYYREEENGRGNFPPRFSGLQFPNYSSELNVNALELDDSALYLCASSRTGPSTDTQYFGPGTRLTVL.

J is TRBJ1-2 and V is TRBV6-1; 8 positions match TRBD1. Germline CDR1 reads MNHNS; CDR2 reads SASEGT. The CDR3 has 16 amino acids. Trimming took 3 bases from V and 4 from J; bases not matched to a gene: 10. The CDR3 region is CASSEGTGSIFYGYTF. The CDR3 bases are TGTGCCAGCAGTGAGGGGACAGGCAGCATTTTCTATGGCTACACCTTC.

This clone was picked up one time. The chain links TRBV5-1 to TRBJ1-1; tentatively, D is TRBD1 (5 bases). CDR3 length: 15 residues. V was pared by 7 bases and J by 0 bases, with 16 bases between. CDR1 SGHRS and CDR2 YFSETQ come from the germline V gene. The CDR3 loop reads CASHPPGGMNTEAFF. For the CDR3, the DNA is TGCGCCAGCCACCCCCCCGGGGGGATGAACACTGAAGCTTTCTTT.

The chain combines TRBV30 with TRBJ2-3, with TRBD2 as a possible D gene (5 bases). Germline V gene sequence: CDR1 GTSNPN, CDR2 SVGIG (reference sequence). V was trimmed by 0 bases and J by 7 bases, leaving 17 bases between them. This CDR3 spans 15 amino acids. CDR3 loop: CAWSVGGIKLNTQYF. For the CDR3, the DNA is TGTGCCTGGAGTGTAGGAGGAATTAAATTAAATACGCAGTATTTT.

The rearrangement links TRBV25-1 to TRBJ2-3, with 8 bases matching TRBD2. CDR3 length: 16 amino acids. Losses at the gene ends were 9 bases for V and 0 bases for J; bases not matched to a gene: 11. CDR1 and CDR2 from the germline V gene are MGHDK and SYGVNS. The CDR3 sequence is CASQPLAGPSTDTQYF. The CDR3 coding sequence is TGTGCCAGTCAGCCCCTAGCGGGTCCTAGCACAGATACGCAGTATTTT. Full variable domain (outside the CDR3, taken from reference TRBV25-1 and TRBJ2-3): EADIYQTPRYLVIGTGKKITLECSQTMGHDKMYWYQQDPGMELHLIHYSYGVNSTEKGDLSSESTVSRIRTEHFPLTLESARPSHTSQYLCASQPLAGPSTDTQYFGPGTRLTVL.

The chain joins TRBV3-1 (or the pseudogene TRBV3-2) to TRBJ2-7, with D possibly TRBD1 on 5 matching bases. Germline V lookup: CDR1 LGHDT, CDR2 YNNKEL (reference sequence). This CDR3 comprises 13 residues. V shed 3 bases and J shed 5 bases, with 11 bases lying between them. CDR3 nucleotides: TGTGCCAGCAGCCACAGGGTTTGGCACGAGCAGTACTTC. It translates to CASSHRVWHEQYF.

The chain is built from TRBV20-1 and TRBJ1-1, with 7 bases identical to TRBD1. The junction had 3 bases not matched to a gene; V was cut back by 3 bases and J by 8 bases. Germline V gives CDR1 DFQATT, CDR2 SNEGSKA (reference sequence). The CDR3 spans 11 residues. CDR3 DNA sequence: TGCAGTGCTAGGGGACAGATAGAAGCTTTCTTT. It codes for CSARGQIEAFF.

This chain joins TRBV19 and TRBJ1-5; 9 bases agree with TRBD1. The germline gives CDR1 LNHDA, CDR2 SQIVND (reference sequence). V lost 9 bases to trimming and J lost 0 bases; unmatched junction nucleotides: 6. The CDR3 runs to 15 residues. CDR3 region: CASTRTGDSNQPQHF. CDR3 in DNA: TGTGCCAGCACCCGGACAGGGGATAGCAATCAGCCCCAGCATTTT. The full variable domain, completed using reference TRBV19 and TRBJ1-5, is DGGITQSPKYLFRKEGQNVTLSCEQNLNHDAMYWYRQDPGQGLRLIYYSQIVNDFQKGDIAEGYSVSREKKESFPLTVTSAQKNPTAFYLCASTRTGDSNQPQHFGDGTRLSIL.

The CDR3 sequence: CASSPGTRVTGELFF. In DNA, the CDR3 is TGCGCCAGCAGCCCGGGGACTAGAGTAACCGGGGAGCTGTTTTTT. The chain employs TRBV5-1 and TRBJ2-2, with 8 nucleotides matching TRBD2. The germline V gene encodes CDR1 SGHRS and CDR2 YFSETQ. J was trimmed by 5 bases and V by 4 bases; bases with no gene match: 7. This CDR3 spans 15 amino acids.

This chain joins TRBV28 and TRBJ1-2; 8 bases map to TRBD1. CDR1 and CDR2 from the germline V gene are MDHEN and SYDVKM. The V gene end was trimmed by 6 bases and the J gene end by 4 bases; junction bases not matched to a gene: 4. This CDR3 has 13 residues. CDR3 nucleotide sequence: TGTGCCAGCAGCACCGGGACAGGCTATGGCTACACCTTC. Translation: CASSTGTGYGYTF.

V gene TRBV19 combines with J gene TRBJ2-5, with 12 bases lining up with TRBD2. Germline assignment: CDR1 LNHDA and CDR2 SQIVND (reference sequence). The J segment lost 5 bases and the V segment lost 3 bases, leaving 10 bases of the junction unmatched. There are 17 residues in the CDR3. The CDR3 nucleotides read TGTGCCAGTAGTATGGCAAGGACTAGCGGGACTCGGGAGACCCAGTACTTC. Its protein is CASSMARTSGTRETQYF.

This sequence joins TRBV20-1 and TRBJ2-1; 10 bases agree with TRBD1. The CDR3 is 15 residues long. J lost 7 bases, V lost 3 bases, and 9 bases had no gene match. CDR1 DFQATT and CDR2 SNEGSKA come from the germline V gene (reference sequence). The CDR3 region has the DNA TGCAGTGCTAGTTATGGGACAGGGGTAGGGAATGAGCAGTTCTTC. It encodes CSASYGTGVGNEQFF.

The chain combines TRBV2 with TRBJ1-1; D might be TRBD1 (5 bases). CDR1 and CDR2 (germline): SNHLY, FYNNEI. V shed 8 bases and J shed 1 base, with 14 bases lying between them. The CDR3 loop spans 14 amino acids. Here the CDR3 reads CASQGLGRNTEAFF. Written as DNA, the CDR3 is TGTGCCAGCCAGGGCCTCGGGAGGAACACTGAAGCTTTCTTT.